This T cell receptor beta chain was captured in a study of T-cell reconstitution after alpha-beta-depleted transplantation in children. Researchers prepared the TCRbeta library using unique molecular identifiers, the study reports. TCRdb reanalysed the PCR reads using MiXCR and keeps one entry per CDR3 protein. The data show approximately 510,000 distinct CDR3 sequences, about 17% seen once. This clonotype was found a few times. The sample here was PBMCs from the stem cell graft donor, taken from the stem cell graft. The receptor was derived from a human donor who donated a stem cell graft to a child with acute lymphoblastic leukemia.

CDR3 nucleotide sequence: TGTGCCAGCAGTGAACTAGCGGGATACTTCTACGAGCAGTACTTC. It yields the protein CASSELAGYFYEQYF. V gene TRBV27 combines with J gene TRBJ2-7; the match to TRBD2 covers 10 bases. There are 15 residues in the CDR3. Trimming cost V 5 bases and J 3 bases; bases outside gene matches: 7. Germline CDR1 is MNHEY and CDR2 is SMNVEV (reference sequence).